The 25 T cell receptor beta chains below were found in one sample sequenced in a study of blood T cell repertoires in COVID-19. Clones were sequenced by immunoSEQ multiplex PCR, and TCRdb holds only the in-frame ones, with some missing. The sample records about 300,000 clones, approximately 90% being singletons. Specimen: peripheral blood. These TCRs come from a woman aged 45-60 years with COVID-19, enrolled during active disease.

The chain combines TRBV24-1 with TRBJ1-2; tentative D call: TRBD1 (5 bases). The V and J ends lost 2 bases and 4 bases respectively, with 13 bases between them. Germline V CDR1 and CDR2: KGHDR, SFDVKD. The CDR3 covers 15 residues. The CDR3 DNA reads as TGTGCCACCAGTGATTCCAGGGAGGGCCGCTATGGCTACACCTTC. Its translation is CATSDSREGRYGYTF.

This chain links TRBV25-1 with TRBJ1-1; D might be TRBD1 (6 bases). The germline CDR1 and CDR2 sequences are MGHDK and SYGVNS. The CDR3 is 16 amino acids. V dropped 2 bases and J dropped 5 bases, with 18 bases sitting between them. CDR3 region: CASSEDQGRSRTEAFF. CDR3 coding DNA: TGTGCCAGCAGTGAAGACCAGGGGCGAAGTCGGACTGAAGCTTTCTTT.

The chain carries TRBV6-5 and TRBJ1-1; 7 bases agree with TRBD1. Looked up from germline, CDR1 is MNHEY and CDR2 is SVGAGI. The CDR3 loop spans 14 amino acids. J was trimmed by 4 bases and V by 5 bases; bases with no gene match: 7. Here the CDR3 DNA reads TGTGCCAGCAGTAAGGGACAGTGGAGCACTGAAGCTTTCTTT. It yields the protein CASSKGQWSTEAFF.

This chain links TRBV4-2 with TRBJ2-1; 12 nucleotides align to TRBD2. Germline-derived CDR1 and CDR2 are LGHNA and YNFKEQ. This CDR3 region has 15 residues. V was pared by 1 base and J by 10 bases, with 5 bases of the junction left unmatched. CDR3 region: CASSQALTSGREQFF. In DNA, the CDR3 is TGTGCCAGCAGCCAAGCCCTAACTAGCGGGAGGGAGCAGTTCTTC.

The V gene is TRBV6-2 or TRBV6-3, the J gene TRBJ2-7, with 11 positions matching TRBD2. Germline V gene sequence: CDR1 MNHEY, CDR2 SVGEGT. This CDR3 comprises 16 residues. V was pared by 2 bases and J by 2 bases, with 5 bases of the junction left unmatched. The CDR3 region has the DNA TGTGCCAGCAGTTACCAAACTAGCGGGGGAACCTACGAGCAGTACTTC. It is translated as CASSYQTSGGTYEQYF.

This clone was counted once. The chain uses TRBV27 and TRBJ1-5; possible D gene TRBD1, 6 bases. CDR1 is MNHEY, CDR2 SMNVEV, per germline (reference sequence). V was shortened by 2 bases and J by 0 bases, with 11 bases between the two germline ends. The CDR3 has 16 residues. CDR3 DNA: TGTGCCAGCAGTTTAAGAGGGGGAGTTAGCAATCAGCCCCAGCATTTT. Its translation is CASSLRGGVSNQPQHF.

The J gene is TRBJ1-4, the V gene TRBV5-1; D is unclear. Trimming stripped 0 bases from V and 5 bases from J, with 11 bases between. The CDR3 sequence is 15 residues long. Germline loops: CDR1 SGHRS, CDR2 YFSETQ. CDR3 sequence reads: CASSLVPDPNEKLFF. The DNA for the CDR3 is TGCGCCAGCAGCTTGGTTCCAGATCCGAATGAAAAACTGTTTTTT.

This chain connects TRBV4-3 to TRBJ2-5; maybe TRBD2 (6 bases). Germline CDR1 LGHNA, CDR2 YSLEER. The CDR3 covers 14 residues. The V end lost 1 base, the J end lost 5 bases, and 11 bases lay between the germline ends. The CDR3 bases are TGCGCCAGCAGCCAAGTCCGGGAGAGTGAGACCCAGTACTTC. It specifies CASSQVRESETQYF.

The V call is TRBV27, the J call TRBJ2-1, with 7 bases fitting TRBD2. CDR3 length: 17 amino acids. V was clipped by 4 bases and J by 7 bases; unmatched bases: 16. The germline CDR1 and CDR2 sequences are MNHEY and SMNVEV (reference sequence). DNA for the CDR3: TGTGCCAGCAGTTCCTCACGGAGGGGAGGGCCAGCGAATGAGCAGTTCTTC. As protein: CASSSSRRGGPANEQFF.

For the CDR3, the DNA is TGTGCCAGCACCCTTCTCGGAGTGAACACTGAAGCTTTCTTT. The encoded protein is CASTLLGVNTEAFF. This rearrangement joins TRBV7-2 to TRBJ1-1; D remains ambiguous. V lost 7 bases and J 0 bases, leaving 12 bases between the germline ends. Germline V gene lookup returns CDR1 SGHTA and CDR2 FQGNSA. There are 14 residues in the CDR3.

This chain links TRBV7-8 with TRBJ2-7, with 11 positions matching TRBD2. Germline trimming cut 6 bases from V and 0 bases from J; bases unmatched to any gene: 4. Germline assignment: CDR1 SGHVS and CDR2 FQNEAQ. CDR3 length: 15 residues. DNA for the CDR3: TGTGCCAGCAGATTCACTAGCGGGAGCTCCTACGAGCAGTACTTC. Protein product: CASRFTSGSSYEQYF. The whole variable domain, remainder taken from reference TRBV7-8 and TRBJ2-7, is GAGVSQSPRYKVAKRGQDVALRCDPISGHVSLFWYQQALGQGPEFLTYFQNEAQLDKSGLPSDRFFAERPEGSVSTLKIQRTQQEDSAVYLCASRFTSGSSYEQYFGPGTRLTVT.

Remarks on this clone: Additional DNA sequences in this sample encode the identical CDR3. The V call is TRBV6-5, the J call TRBJ2-5; D is uncertain. CDR1 and CDR2 from the germline V gene are MNHEY and SVGAGI. The CDR3 has 12 amino acids. V was shortened by 0 bases and J by 5 bases, with 4 bases between the two germline ends. The chain's CDR3 is CASSYSSETQYF. The CDR3 region has the DNA TGTGCCAGCAGTTACTCGTCGGAGACCCAGTACTTC.

V usage is TRBV9 and J usage is TRBJ2-7; 8 bases map to TRBD2. The germline V gene has CDR1 SGDLS and CDR2 YYNGEE. There are 15 residues in the CDR3. Trimming cost V 2 bases and J 2 bases; bases outside gene matches: 6. CDR3 bases: TGTGCCAGCAGCGTCACTAGCGGAGGGACCTACGAGCAGTACTTC. This encodes CASSVTSGGTYEQYF.

A remark on this clone: Additional DNA sequences in this sample encode the identical CDR3. The V call is TRBV19, the J call TRBJ2-7; perhaps TRBD2 as D (6 bases). The CDR3 length is 14 residues. Trimming removed 3 bases from V and 3 bases from J, with 12 bases in between. CDR1 is LNHDA and CDR2 is SQIVND in the germline V gene (reference sequence). The CDR3 protein is CASSIGGGSYEQYF. As DNA, the CDR3 is TGTGCCAGTAGTATCGGAGGAGGGAGCTACGAGCAGTACTTC.

The CDR3: CASSVGGIGDEQYF. CDR3 coding DNA: TGTGCCAGCAGCGTAGGCGGGATAGGGGACGAGCAGTACTTC. The V call is TRBV9, the J call TRBJ2-7, with a possible D match to TRBD2 (6 bases). V was clipped by 0 bases and J by 5 bases, with 12 bases between them. CDR3 size: 14 residues. The germline CDR1 and CDR2 sequences are SGDLS and YYNGEE. The full variable domain, rest sourced from reference TRBV9 and TRBJ2-7, is DSGVTQTPKHLITATGQRVTLRCSPRSGDLSVYWYQQSLDQGLQFLIQYYNGEERAKGNILERFSAQQFPDLHSELNLSSLELGDSALYFCASSVGGIGDEQYFGPGTRLTVT.

V and J are TRBV7-3 and TRBJ2-1, with D possibly being TRBD2 (6 bases). Trimming removed 1 base from V and 13 bases from J, with 14 bases in between. This CDR3 is built from 13 residues. The V gene's germline CDR1 is SGHTA and CDR2 FQGTGA. Here the CDR3 reads CASSLIITGEQFF. For the CDR3, the DNA is TGTGCCAGCAGCTTAATCATTACGGGAGAACAGTTCTTC.

The chain combines TRBV18 with TRBJ2-4; 11 bases align to TRBD2. The CDR3 totals 18 residues. Germline V CDR1 and CDR2: KGHSH, LQKENI. Losses at the gene ends were 3 bases for V and 1 base for J; bases not matched to a gene: 8. CDR3: CASSPGTSGGRAKNIQYF. In DNA, the CDR3 is TGTGCCAGCTCACCGGGGACTAGCGGTGGTAGGGCCAAAAACATTCAGTACTTC.

V is TRBV7-2 and J is TRBJ1-1, with D maybe TRBD1 (5 bases). Germline V gene sequence: CDR1 SGHTA, CDR2 FQGNSA. The CDR3 runs 15 residues. V was shortened by 3 bases and J by 1 base, with 12 bases between the two germline ends. The CDR3 sequence: CASSLGGRENTEAFF. The CDR3 DNA reads as TGTGCCAGCAGCTTGGGGGGACGGGAGAACACTGAAGCTTTCTTT.

The J gene is TRBJ1-4, the V gene TRBV24-1; no reliable D call. The CDR3 is 14 residues long. Trimming took off 3 bases at V and 5 bases at J, with 9 bases between the two ends. Germline V CDR1 and CDR2: KGHDR, SFDVKD. This CDR3 reads CATSDGRQNEKLFF. In DNA, the CDR3 is TGTGCCACCAGTGATGGCAGACAAAATGAAAAACTGTTTTTT.

V and J are TRBV29-1 and TRBJ1-1, with D maybe TRBD1 (6 bases). This CDR3 region has 11 residues. Germline CDR1 reads SQVTM; CDR2 reads ANQGSEA. V shed 4 bases and J shed 7 bases, with 10 bases lying between them. As DNA, the CDR3 is TGCAGCGTTGGGACAGACCTTGAAGCTTTCTTT. The encoded protein is CSVGTDLEAFF.

The rearrangement links TRBV19 to TRBJ2-4, with TRBD2 as a possible D gene (6 bases). Germline lookup yields CDR1 LNHDA and CDR2 SQIVND (reference sequence). There are 14 residues in the CDR3. Trimming pared 1 base from V and 3 bases from J, leaving 7 bases between. The CDR3 DNA reads TGTGCCAGTAGTATAGGGGGAGGCAAAAACATTCAGTACTTC. Residues: CASSIGGGKNIQYF.

The V call is TRBV9, the J call TRBJ2-3; the D gene is possibly TRBD1 (7 bases). Germline V lookup: CDR1 SGDLS, CDR2 YYNGEE. The CDR3 totals 14 residues. V gave up 4 bases and J gave up 7 bases, with 16 bases separating them. In DNA, the CDR3 is TGTGCCAGCAGCTCCAGGGGGGAGTCATATACGCAGTATTTT. Encoded protein: CASSSRGESYTQYF.

The chain has TRBV2 and TRBJ1-1; D not resolved. Germline V gene data show CDR1 as SNHLY and CDR2 as FYNNEI. The CDR3 sequence is 12 residues long. Trimming took 7 bases from V and 6 from J, leaving 12 bases between them. CDR3 loop: CASTFGQPEAFF. DNA for the CDR3: TGTGCCAGCACTTTTGGGCAGCCTGAAGCTTTCTTT.

The V gene is TRBV25-1, the J gene TRBJ2-2, with TRBD1 as a possible D gene (6 bases). The germline V and J ends were trimmed by 3 bases and 0 bases, with 14 bases remaining between them. The germline gives CDR1 MGHDK, CDR2 SYGVNS. This CDR3 spans 17 amino acids. As DNA, the CDR3 is TGTGCCAGCAGTGACCCCCAGGGGCCATCGAACACCGGGGAGCTGTTTTTT. Translated: CASSDPQGPSNTGELFF. The full variable domain, completed using reference TRBV25-1 and TRBJ2-2, is EADIYQTPRYLVIGTGKKITLECSQTMGHDKMYWYQQDPGMELHLIHYSYGVNSTEKGDLSSESTVSRIRTEHFPLTLESARPSHTSQYLCASSDPQGPSNTGELFFGEGSRLTVL.

The chain joins TRBV11-2 to TRBJ2-1, with 11 bases lining up with TRBD2. The V gene's germline CDR1 is SGHAT and CDR2 FQNNGV. The CDR3 spans 16 residues. Germline trimming cut 3 bases from V and 4 bases from J; bases unmatched to any gene: 5. CDR3 sequence (DNA): TGTGCCAGCAGCTTGATGACTAGCGGGGCTTACAATGAGCAGTTCTTC. Translated: CASSLMTSGAYNEQFF.